This T cell receptor beta chain stems from a study of T-cell reconstitution after alpha-beta-depleted transplantation in children. Germline CDR1 and CDR2: SQVTM and ANQGSEA. V dropped 4 bases and J dropped 7; count of bases not matched to a gene: 6. The CDR3 length is 13 residues. This clonotype appeared many times. Preparing the TCRbeta library involved the use of unique molecular identifiers. MiXCR, applied by TCRdb to the PCR reads, yields one record per CDR3 protein. The sample consists of some 590,000 distinct CDR3 sequences, more than 9% of them appearing once. The sequencing here drew on PBMCs from the stem cell graft donor, taken from the stem cell graft. The chain joins TRBV29-1 to TRBJ1-1; TRBD1 matches 10 bases. The TCR comes from a human donor who donated a stem cell graft to a child with acute myeloid leukemia. The CDR3 nucleotides read TGCAGCGTTGGTACCGGGACAGGGGTTGAAGCTTTCTTT. It yields the protein CSVGTGTGVEAFF.